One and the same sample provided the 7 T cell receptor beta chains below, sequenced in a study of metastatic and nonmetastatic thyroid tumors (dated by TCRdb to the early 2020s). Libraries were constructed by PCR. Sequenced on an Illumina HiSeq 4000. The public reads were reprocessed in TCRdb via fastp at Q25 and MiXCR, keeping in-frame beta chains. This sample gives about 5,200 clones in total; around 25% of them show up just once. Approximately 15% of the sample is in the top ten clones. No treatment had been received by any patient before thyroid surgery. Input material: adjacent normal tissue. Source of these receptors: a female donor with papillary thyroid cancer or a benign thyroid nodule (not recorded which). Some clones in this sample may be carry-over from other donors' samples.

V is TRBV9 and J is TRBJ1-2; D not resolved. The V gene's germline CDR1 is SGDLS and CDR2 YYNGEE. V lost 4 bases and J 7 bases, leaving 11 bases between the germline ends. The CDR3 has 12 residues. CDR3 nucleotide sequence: TGTGCCAGCAGCCAAGAGGACGGTGGCTACACCTTC. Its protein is CASSQEDGGYTF.

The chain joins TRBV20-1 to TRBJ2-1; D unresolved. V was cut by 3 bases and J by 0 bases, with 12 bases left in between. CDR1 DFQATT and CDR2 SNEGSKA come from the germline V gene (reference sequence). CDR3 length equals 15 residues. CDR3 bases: TGCAGTGCTAGGGTCGGTCAGAGCTCCTACAATGAGCAGTTCTTC. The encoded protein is CSARVGQSSYNEQFF.

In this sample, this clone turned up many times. The CDR3 sequence is CASSLRLAGEETQYF. CDR3 sequence (DNA): TGTGCCAGCAGCCTCCGACTAGCGGGGGAAGAGACCCAGTACTTC. The chain employs TRBV7-2 and TRBJ2-5, with 12 bases lining up with TRBD2. The V and J ends lost 5 bases and 3 bases, in that order; junction bases with no gene match: 4. The CDR3 length is 15 residues. In germline, CDR1 is SGHTA, CDR2 FQGNSA.

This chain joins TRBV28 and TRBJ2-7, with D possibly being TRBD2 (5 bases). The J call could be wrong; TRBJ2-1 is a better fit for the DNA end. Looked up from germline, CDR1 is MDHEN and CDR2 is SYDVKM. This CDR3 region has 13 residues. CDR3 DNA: TGTGCCAGCAGTTTAATTCTAGCATACGCGCAGTTCTTC. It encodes CASSLILAYAQFF.

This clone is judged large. CDR3 sequence (DNA): TGTGCCTGGGAGGTTGGAGGAAACCAGTACTTC. It translates to CAWEVGGNQYF. The gene calls are TRBV30 and TRBJ2-5; perhaps TRBD2 as D (5 bases). Germline CDR1 GTSNPN, CDR2 SVGIG (reference sequence). Trimming pared 5 bases from V and 10 bases from J, leaving 14 bases between. This CDR3 has 11 residues.

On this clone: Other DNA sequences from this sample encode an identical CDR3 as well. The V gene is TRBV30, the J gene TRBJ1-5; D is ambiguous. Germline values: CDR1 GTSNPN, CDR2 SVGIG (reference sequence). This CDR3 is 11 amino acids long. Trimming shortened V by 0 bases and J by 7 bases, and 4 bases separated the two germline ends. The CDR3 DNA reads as TGTGCCTGGAGTGTACGGCAGCCCCAGCATTTT. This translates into CAWSVRQPQHF.

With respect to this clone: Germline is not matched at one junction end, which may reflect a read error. For the CDR3, the DNA is TGCGCCAGCAGCTTAATGTCCTTC. This codes for CASSLMSF. The chain links TRBV5-1 to TRBJ2-4; no clear D. Germline lookup yields CDR1 SGHRS and CDR2 YFSETQ. The CDR3 spans 8 residues. The entire variable domain, with the rest obtained from reference TRBV5-1 and TRBJ2-4, is as follows: KAGVTQTPRYLIKTRGQQVTLSCSPISGHRSVSWYQQTPGQGLQFLFEYFSETQRNKGNFPGRFSGRQFSNSRSEMNVSTLELGDSALYLCASSLMSFGAGTRLSVL.